A selection of T cell receptor beta chains follows, all from one sample in a study of cytomegalovirus exposure and HLA in healthy donors. Using immunoSEQ multiplex PCR, the repertoire was profiled, and TCRdb retains in-frame clones only, with some absent. The sample records 100,000 or so clones, roughly 82% being singletons. Sequenced material: PBMCs. The receptors derive from a middle-aged man in good health and CMV-seronegative. Both conserved end residues are part of each CDR3. The D gene is left open where the match is weak. Only some rows state a clone size, as once, few, many or a class for expanded clones.

>TRBV6-6|TRBJ2-2|NA|15|NA
TGTGCCACTCTCCTTACAGTCGCGAACACCGGGGAGCTGTTTTTT
CATLLTVANTGELFF
>TRBV6-5|TRBJ1-3|NA|14|once
TGTGCCAGCAGTTCGGACAGTAGTAGAAACACCATATATTTT
CASSSDSSRNTIYF
>TRBV10-2|TRBJ2-2|NA|14|once
TGCGCCAGCAGATTAACAGGGTCCACCGGGGAGCTGTTTTTT
CASRLTGSTGELFF
>TRBV29-1|TRBJ2-7|NA|13|NA
TGCAGCGCTGGATATGGAAATGGGCGCGAGCAGTACTTC
CSAGYGNGREQYF
>TRBV6-6|TRBJ2-1|NA|16|NA
TGTGCCAGCAGCCGCTCGGTAGGGCCAGGGGACAATGAGCAGTTCTTC
CASSRSVGPGDNEQFF
>TRBV7-2|TRBJ2-1|TRBD2|15|NA
TGTGCCAGCAGCTCGAGGACTAGCGGGACAAATGAGCAGTTCTTC
CASSSRTSGTNEQFF
>TRBV7-2|TRBJ2-1|TRBD1|15|NA
TGTGCCAGCAGCTTAGCAGGGGACAGGGCCCATGAGCAGTTCTTC
CASSLAGDRAHEQFF
>TRBV7-9|TRBJ1-4|TRBD1|15|NA
TGTGCCAGCAGCTCATCAACAGGGGCGTGGGAAAAACTGTTTTTT
CASSSSTGAWEKLFF
>TRBV4-3|TRBJ2-7|TRBD2|15|NA
TGCGCCAGCAGCCAAGAAGAGGGCGGGGGGACGGAGCAGTACTTC
CASSQEEGGGTEQYF
>TRBV7-2|TRBJ2-7|NA|13|once
TGTGCCAGCAGCGCGGACAGATCCTACGAGCAGTACTTC
CASSADRSYEQYF
>TRBV27|TRBJ2-1|NA|15|NA
TGTGCCAGCAGTTATATCCCTGTGTCTAGCGATGAGCAGTTCTTC
CASSYIPVSSDEQFF
>TRBV6-1|TRBJ2-3|TRBD2|16|NA
TGTGCCAGCAGTGAAGAGTATGCGGGGGGAACAGATACGCAGTATTTT
CASSEEYAGGTDTQYF
>TRBV6-5|TRBJ2-2|TRBD1|16|NA
TGTGCCAGCAGTTCACCGGGACAGGGGAACACCGGGGAGCTGTTTTTT
CASSSPGQGNTGELFF
>TRBV29-1|TRBJ1-1|NA|14|NA
TGCAGCGTTGGGGCAGGGGTGATGAACACTGAAGCTTTCTTT
CSVGAGVMNTEAFF
>TRBV6-5|TRBJ2-5|NA|13|NA
TGTGCCAGCAATCGGAGGCCGGGGGAGACCCAGTACTTC
CASNRRPGETQYF
>TRBV11-2|TRBJ1-1|TRBD1|17|few
TGTGCCAGCAGCTTAAGGACAGGGGGTAGTCGGAACACTGAAGCTTTCTTT
CASSLRTGGSRNTEAFF
>TRBV19|TRBJ2-2|TRBD2|15|NA
TGTGCCAGTAGTATGGGGGGGTTGGACACCGGGGAGCTGTTTTTT
CASSMGGLDTGELFF
>TRBV10-3|TRBJ1-2|NA|17|NA
TGTGCCATCAGTGAGTCCAGCGGACCTACAAATACCTATGGCTACACCTTC
CAISESSGPTNTYGYTF
>TRBV28|TRBJ2-7|NA|13|few
TGTGCCACTTCGACCACAGCCCCCTACGAGCAGTACTTC
CATSTTAPYEQYF
>TRBV6-1|TRBJ2-1|NA|13|hyperexpanded
TGTGCCAGCACTGGGACTGCTCTCAATGAGCAGTTCTTC
CASTGTALNEQFF
>TRBV7-9|TRBJ1-1|NA|8|many
TGTGCCAGCAGCTTCATCAACTTT
CASSFINF
>TRBV18|TRBJ2-3|TRBD2|16|NA
TGTGCCAGCTCCCCCGGCGGGGGGGCCGGGCCAGATACGCAGTATTTT
CASSPGGGAGPDTQYF
>TRBV18|TRBJ2-7|NA|12|NA
TGTGCCAGCTCCAACCTGGGGGGCGAGCAGTACTTC
CASSNLGGEQYF
>TRBV30|TRBJ2-7|NA|12|NA
TGTGCCTGGGGCGGTTCCCAGCACGAGCAGTACTTC
CAWGGSQHEQYF
>TRBV9|TRBJ2-7|NA|13|NA
TGTGCCAGCAGCGTACCAGGCCTCTACGAGCAGTACTTC
CASSVPGLYEQYF
>TRBV28|TRBJ2-7|NA|13|NA
TGTGCCAGCAGTGCAGGGGTCGCCTACGAGCAGTACTTC
CASSAGVAYEQYF
>TRBV7-2|TRBJ1-2|TRBD1|15|NA
TGTGCCAGCAGCCCGGGTCTACAGGGGGAATATGGCTACACCTTC
CASSPGLQGEYGYTF
>TRBV7-9|TRBJ1-3|NA|15|NA
TGTGCCAGCAGCTTATGGGGGGACTCTGGAAACACCATATATTTT
CASSLWGDSGNTIYF
>TRBV30|TRBJ1-1|NA|13|NA
TGTGCCTGGAATAGGGGGGGGAACACTGAAGCTTTCTTT
CAWNRGGNTEAFF
>TRBV29-1|TRBJ2-7|NA|14|NA
TGCAGCGTTGAAGGCAGGGGATTGTCGGACGAGCAGTACTTC
CSVEGRGLSDEQYF
>TRBV5-1|TRBJ2-5|TRBD2|18|NA
TGCGCCAGCAGCTTGGAAGGGCGGGGGGGCCCCTATGGGGAGACCCAGTACTTC
CASSLEGRGGPYGETQYF
>TRBV7-2|TRBJ1-2|NA|14|NA
TGTGCCAGCAGCAGACAAGGGGATCTCTATGGCTACACCTTC
CASSRQGDLYGYTF
>TRBV19|TRBJ2-5|TRBD2|15|NA
TGTGCCAGTAGTCGAACGGGAGGACGGGATGAGACCCAGTACTTC
CASSRTGGRDETQYF
>TRBV10-3|TRBJ1-2|NA|12|NA
TGTGCCATCCAAGCGGAGGACTATGGCTACACCTTC
CAIQAEDYGYTF
>TRBV6-5|TRBJ1-4|TRBD1|15|NA
TGTGCCAGCAAGGGACAGGGTGCAACTAATGAAAAACTGTTTTTT
CASKGQGATNEKLFF
>TRBV7-2|TRBJ2-7|NA|16|NA
TGTGCCAGCAGCCTAGAGGGAGGCGGGTCTTCCCGCGAGCAGTACTTC
CASSLEGGGSSREQYF
>TRBV6-6|TRBJ2-5|TRBD1|14|NA
TGTGCCAGCAGTGACAGGGGTAAACAGGAGACCCAGTACTTC
CASSDRGKQETQYF
>TRBV30|TRBJ2-1|TRBD2|14|NA
TGTGCCTGTACCGGGAGGGCGGATTACAATGAGCAGTTCTTC
CACTGRADYNEQFF
>TRBV2|TRBJ2-1|TRBD1|17|NA
TGTGCCAGCAGACGTGACAGGGGTACCTCCTCCTACAATGAGCAGTTCTTC
CASRRDRGTSSYNEQFF
>TRBV7-2|TRBJ2-5|NA|13|NA
TGTGCCAGCAGCTTAATCCAGGAAGAGACCCAGTACTTC
CASSLIQEETQYF
>TRBV10-3|TRBJ2-1|TRBD2|15|NA
TGTGCCATCAGTCCAGCGGGAGGGGCCTACAATGAGCAGTTCTTC
CAISPAGGAYNEQFF
>TRBV4-2|TRBJ1-4|TRBD1|15|NA
TGTGCCAGCAGCCCATACAGGGGGCGGGATGAAAAACTGTTTTTT
CASSPYRGRDEKLFF
>TRBV7-2|TRBJ2-3|NA|13|NA
TGTGCCAGCAGCCCTCCTAGCACAGATACGCAGTATTTT
CASSPPSTDTQYF
>TRBV19|TRBJ1-2|NA|12|NA
TGTGCCAGTAGTATTGGGCAAGGAGGCTACACCTTC
CASSIGQGGYTF
>TRBV5-8|TRBJ1-6|NA|14|few
TGTGCCAGCAGCCTCTACTCTACAGGCAGGGAACTCCACTTT
CASSLYSTGRELHF
>TRBV18|TRBJ2-5|TRBD1|13|NA
TGTGCCAGCTCGCCGACAGGGGCGGAGACCCAGTACTTC
CASSPTGAETQYF
>TRBV28|TRBJ1-2|NA|12|NA
TGTGCCAGCAGTCTGTATAACTATGGCTACACCTTC
CASSLYNYGYTF